The present T cell receptor (beta chain) was sequenced within a study of blood T cells in healthy people across ages. On this clonotype: Antigen: not known.

Study-level results: Diversity was higher, and naive CD4+ cells more numerous, in long-lived donors than in aged donors.

A second PCR of about 6 to 11 cycles used a sample-barcoded 5' primer and a J-beta primer mix. TCRdb fed the 5' RACE reads into MiXCR, producing one record per CDR3 protein. The data contain about 730,000 distinct CDR3 sequences, roughly 44% of them singletons. This clonotype was obtained from a woman aged 55-70 years in good health. Sequenced sample: blood.

The CDR3 nucleotides read TGCAGTGCCGGGAACGATCTGGGGGTGAGCTCCTACAATGAGCAGTTCTTC. The encoded protein is CSAGNDLGVSSYNEQFF. V usage is TRBV20-1 and J usage is TRBJ2-1; D may match TRBD1 or TRBD2 (5 bases each). CDR3 size: 17 residues. CDR1 and CDR2 (germline): DFQATT, SNEGSKA (reference sequence). V gave up 6 bases and J gave up 0 bases, with 21 bases separating them.